Listed below are T cell receptor beta chains from one sample, sequenced in a study of a mutant IDH1 vaccine in newly diagnosed glioma. These receptors are not linked to any known antigen. Produced via immunoSEQ multiplex PCR; TCRdb's table is partial and in-frame only. The sample holds about 34,000 clones, about 83% seen once. This specimen was PBMCs, taken from a glioma patient whose treatment included an IDH1 peptide vaccine. The receptors originated from a woman in her 30s with glioma. The CDR3 runs from the conserved cysteine through the conserved F or W. D genes are given only for firm matches. Size is stated for part of the rows, as once, few or many counts, or as a class when the clone is expanded.

TRBV6-5,TRBJ1-1,once,NA,CASSSPVENTEAFF,TGTGCCAGCAGTTCCCCCGTTGAGAACACTGAAGCTTTCTTT
TRBV10-3,TRBJ2-1,NA,NA,CATMGYNEQFF,TGTGCCACCATGGGGTACAATGAGCAGTTCTTC
TRBV19,TRBJ1-1,NA,NA,CASRNIASEAFF,TGTGCCAGCCGTAATATCGCGTCTGAAGCTTTCTTT
TRBV10-3,TRBJ1-4,NA,TRBD1,CAISESWAGTGHEKLFF,TGTGCCATCAGTGAGTCGTGGGCCGGGACAGGACATGAAAAACTGTTTTTT
TRBV28,TRBJ1-5,NA,NA,CASRGQRGNQPQHF,TGTGCCAGCAGGGGGCAGAGGGGCAATCAGCCCCAGCATTTT
TRBV5-6,TRBJ2-5,NA,NA,CASSLGKKTQYF,TGTGCCAGCAGCTTGGGAAAGAAGACCCAGTACTTC
TRBV28,TRBJ1-1,NA,TRBD1,CASSTPTGGVFF,TGTGCCAGCAGTACGCCAACAGGGGGGGTTTTCTTT
TRBV7-8,TRBJ2-7,NA,NA,CASSLRDAGTYEQYF,TGTGCCAGCAGCTTAAGGGACGCCGGAACCTACGAGCAGTACTTC
TRBV2,TRBJ2-3,NA,TRBD2,CASSAWREPADTQYF,TGTGCCAGCAGTGCGTGGCGGGAGCCGGCAGATACGCAGTATTTT
TRBV5-1,TRBJ1-2,NA,TRBD1,CASSNRGEYGYTF,TGCGCCAGCTCCAACAGGGGGGAGTATGGCTACACCTTC
TRBV7-9,TRBJ1-2,few,NA,CASSLRAQGGYTF,TGTGCCAGCAGCTTAAGGGCACAGGGTGGCTACACCTTC
TRBV4-3,TRBJ1-2,NA,NA,CASSQEGYSNYGYTF,TGCGCCAGCAGCCAAGAGGGGTACTCGAACTATGGCTACACCTTC
TRBV16,TRBJ2-2,few,NA,CASSQLVGELFF,TGTGCCAGCAGCCAATTAGTCGGGGAGCTGTTTTTT
TRBV5-1,TRBJ2-5,NA,NA,CATSTQTSSETQYF,TGCGCCACCTCAACCCAGACTAGTTCGGAGACCCAGTACTTC
TRBV10-2,TRBJ2-7,NA,NA,CASSGTVSYEQYF,TGCGCCAGCAGTGGGACAGTGTCCTACGAGCAGTACTTC
TRBV7-9,TRBJ2-7,NA,NA,CASSLRVGGSYEQYF,TGTGCCAGCAGCTTACGGGTGGGAGGCTCCTACGAGCAGTACTTC
TRBV15,TRBJ2-7,NA,NA,CATSPRTASYEQYF,TGTGCCACCAGCCCCCGTACGGCGTCCTACGAGCAGTACTTC
TRBV2,TRBJ1-4,NA,NA,CASSGGQREKLFF,TGTGCCAGCAGTGGGGGTCAGCGGGAAAAACTGTTTTTT
TRBV6-6,TRBJ2-2,few,TRBD1,CASSSRTGNTGELFF,TGTGCCAGCAGTTCCCGGACAGGGAACACCGGGGAGCTGTTTTTT
TRBV7-2,TRBJ1-1,NA,NA,CASSPAGSGAFF,TGTGCCAGCAGCCCCGCGGGGAGTGGGGCTTTCTTT
TRBV9,TRBJ2-1,NA,TRBD1,CASSVGQGAYNEQFF,TGTGCCAGCAGCGTAGGTCAGGGGGCTTACAATGAGCAGTTCTTC
TRBV5-1,TRBJ2-7,NA,NA,CASSLEGSLSSYEQYF,TGCGCCAGCAGCTTGGAAGGGTCCCTTTCTTCCTACGAGCAGTACTTC
TRBV5-6,TRBJ1-4,NA,TRBD1,CASSLWGQGYNEKLFF,TGTGCCAGCAGCTTGTGGGGACAGGGCTATAATGAAAAACTGTTTTTT
TRBV12-5,TRBJ1-2,NA,NA,CASGLFWDLNYGYTF,TGTGCTAGTGGTTTGTTTTGGGACTTAAACTATGGCTACACCTTC
TRBV6-5,TRBJ2-2,NA,NA,CASSYSRANTGELFF,TGTGCCAGCAGTTACTCCCGGGCTAACACCGGGGAGCTGTTTTTT
TRBV4-1,TRBJ1-2,NA,NA,CASSQDTNSRTYGYTF,TGCGCCAGCAGCCAAGATACGAACTCCCGAACCTATGGCTACACCTTC
TRBV20-1,TRBJ2-7,NA,TRBD2,CSASSGLSAYF,TGCAGTGCCTCGTCGGGACTAAGTGCTTACTTC
TRBV2,TRBJ1-2,NA,NA,CASTDNRRPYGYTF,TGTGCCAGCACCGACAACCGAAGGCCCTATGGCTACACCTTC
TRBV5-4,TRBJ2-2,NA,NA,CASSLGVAQGELFF,TGTGCCAGCAGCTTGGGGGTAGCCCAGGGGGAGCTGTTTTTT
TRBV2,TRBJ2-1,NA,TRBD2,CASSTGTSFVDEQFF,TGTGCCAGCAGTACCGGGACTAGCTTTGTTGATGAGCAGTTCTTC
TRBV9,TRBJ1-1,NA,NA,CASSVDGDPEAFF,TGTGCCAGCAGCGTAGATGGGGACCCTGAAGCTTTCTTT
TRBV10-2,TRBJ1-1,NA,TRBD1,CASSITGGTEAFF,TGCGCCAGCAGTATTACAGGGGGCACTGAAGCTTTCTTT